Below, 14 T cell receptor beta chains from the same sample are listed, as sequenced in a study of T cells in Graves' hyperthyroidism and ophthalmopathy. Amplified TCR beta CDR3 regions derived from RNA transcripts. Primed by the HTBI set, a first-round RT-PCR was run on the TCR CDR3. TCRdb called the multiplex PCR reads again in MiXCR, with one record for every CDR3 protein. The table has about 520,000 distinct CDR3 sequences, roughly a quarter seen once; the top ten hold about 11%. Input material: blood. The receptor set was obtained from a woman between 25 and 40 years old with Graves' ophthalmopathy.

This clonotype was recorded at least ten times. This chain connects TRBV4-2 to TRBJ2-7, with D possibly being TRBD1 or TRBD2 (6 bases each). Deletions cut 4 bases from V and 6 bases from J, with 19 bases between. The CDR3 has 15 amino acids. The V gene's germline CDR1 is LGHNA and CDR2 YNFKEQ. CDR3 in amino acids: CASSLDGGGLSEQYF. CDR3 nucleotides: TGTGCCAGCAGCCTAGACGGTGGGGGGCTGTCCGAGCAGTACTTC.

The gene calls are TRBV2 and TRBJ2-7; D is uncertain. Germline V CDR1 and CDR2: SNHLY, FYNNEI. The CDR3 consists of 14 residues. V shed 4 bases and J shed 1 base, with 11 bases lying between them. The CDR3 DNA sequence: TGTGCCAGCAGTGTGGGCGGATGGTCCTACGAGCAGTACTTC. Translated, it gives CASSVGGWSYEQYF.

This clonotype has at least ten counts. V gene TRBV27 combines with J gene TRBJ1-2; no firm D call. From germline, CDR1 is MNHEY and CDR2 SMNVEV (reference sequence). The CDR3 runs to 13 residues. V was pared by 6 bases and J by 4 bases, with 12 bases between. CDR3 protein: CASSSPRVYGYTF. CDR3 bases: TGTGCCAGCAGCTCCCCTCGGGTCTATGGCTACACCTTC.

The rearrangement links TRBV6-1 to TRBJ1-1; D might be TRBD1 (5 bases). Per the germline V gene, CDR1 is MNHNS and CDR2 is SASEGT. Trimming removed 7 bases from V and 4 bases from J, with 13 bases in between. This CDR3 comprises 13 residues. CDR3 loop: CASMRGFGTEAFF. The CDR3 coding sequence is TGTGCCAGCATGAGGGGTTTTGGCACTGAAGCTTTCTTT.

This clonotype was seen many times. This rearrangement joins TRBV11-2 to TRBJ1-3; D is unresolved. This CDR3 has 17 residues. Trimming took 6 bases from V and 0 from J, leaving 18 bases between them. Germline CDR1 reads SGHAT; CDR2 reads FQNNGV. The CDR3: CASSQSPGRSSGNTIYF. CDR3 nucleotides: TGTGCCAGCAGTCAAAGCCCCGGCCGGAGCTCTGGAAACACCATATATTTT.

In its sample, this clonotype was seen many times. V gene TRBV6-1 combines with J gene TRBJ2-5, with 10 bases fitting TRBD2. The germline V gene has CDR1 MNHNS and CDR2 SASEGT. The CDR3 has 15 amino acids. V shed 5 bases and J 4 bases; nucleotides not matched to a gene: 7. CDR3 nucleotide sequence: TGTGCCAGCAGTAAGGGACTAGCGTGGGCAGAGACCCAGTACTTC. Amino acids: CASSKGLAWAETQYF.

The sample holds many counts of this clonotype. The gene calls are TRBV6-5 and TRBJ1-1; a possible D gene is TRBD1 (6 bases). Trimming took off 2 bases at V and 6 bases at J, with 16 bases between the two ends. The CDR3 has 15 residues. CDR1 and CDR2 (germline): MNHEY, SVGAGI. CDR3 sequence (DNA): TGTGCCAGCAGTTACAAGGTCAGGGGTTTACCTGAAGCTTTCTTT. Its protein is CASSYKVRGLPEAFF.

This clonotype was detected only a few times. V gene TRBV6-5 combines with J gene TRBJ2-7; D may be TRBD1 or TRBD2 (5 bases each). The CDR3 length is 14 residues. Trimming removed 4 bases at V and 2 bases at J, with 12 bases between. From germline, CDR1 is MNHEY and CDR2 SVGAGI. CDR3 protein: CASSFGTDAYEQYF. CDR3 DNA: TGTGCCAGCAGTTTTGGGACGGACGCCTACGAGCAGTACTTC.

In its sample, this clonotype was seen many times. The chain combines TRBV12-3 or TRBV12-4 with TRBJ2-7, with D unclear. The CDR3 sequence is 13 residues long. Deletions cut 2 bases from V and 3 bases from J, with 8 bases between. The CDR3 spells CASSLRTNYEQYF. The CDR3 nucleotides are TGTGCCAGCAGTTTACGGACGAACTACGAGCAGTACTTC.

To note about this clonotype: This may be a read error, as it is one base from a much larger clone. J is TRBJ2-7 and V is TRBV7-9; 11 nucleotides line up with TRBD1. CDR1 is SEHNR, CDR2 FQNEAQ, per germline (reference sequence). The CDR3 sequence is 15 residues long. The junction had 5 bases not matched to a gene; V was cut back by 4 bases and J by 3 bases. DNA for the CDR3: TGTGCCAGCAGCTCCGGACAGGGGGCTAACTACGAGCAGTACGTC. Translating gives CASSSGQGANYEQYV.

This clonotype has more than one count but fewer than ten. The chain recombines TRBV28 with TRBJ2-7; 9 bases align to TRBD1. This CDR3 is built from 14 residues. Germline CDR1 MDHEN, CDR2 SYDVKM. Trimming removed 9 bases from V and 5 bases from J; junction bases left unmatched: 11. This CDR3 is CASMPGTGHHEQYF. DNA for the CDR3: TGTGCCAGTATGCCCGGGACAGGGCACCACGAGCAGTACTTC.

This clonotype was seen a handful of times. The chain links TRBV25-1 to TRBJ2-3; D might be TRBD1 (6 bases). The CDR3 is 15 amino acids. Germline CDR1 MGHDK, CDR2 SYGVNS. The germline V and J ends were trimmed by 3 bases and 2 bases, with 12 bases remaining between them. The DNA of the CDR3 is TGTGCCAGCAGTGAGGGTACGGGACACACAGATACGCAGTATTTT. Translating gives CASSEGTGHTDTQYF. Based on the CDR3 plus reference TRBV25-1 and TRBJ2-3, the full variable domain is EADIYQTPRYLVIGTGKKITLECSQTMGHDKMYWYQQDPGMELHLIHYSYGVNSTEKGDLSSESTVSRIRTEHFPLTLESARPSHTSQYLCASSEGTGHTDTQYFGPGTRLTVL.

The V and J genes are TRBV2 and TRBJ2-7, with a weak D call TRBD1 (6 bases). Per germline, CDR1 SNHLY and CDR2 FYNNEI. This CDR3 has 14 amino acids. V lost 7 bases to trimming and J lost 3 bases, with 16 bases between them. CDR3 sequence: CASTQSGQNYEQYF. The CDR3 nucleotides read TGTGCCAGCACACAATCCGGACAGAACTACGAGCAGTACTTC.

This clonotype was detected ten times or more. The chain has TRBV5-1 and TRBJ1-5, with a weak D call TRBD1 (6 bases). CDR3 length: 15 amino acids. Trimming cost V 1 base and J 5 bases, with 13 bases left between them. CDR1 and CDR2 from the germline V gene are SGHRS and YFSETQ. CDR3 sequence: CASSLSGDNYQPQHF. The CDR3 coding sequence is TGCGCCAGCAGCTTGTCAGGGGACAATTATCAGCCCCAGCATTTT. The whole variable domain, remainder taken from reference TRBV5-1 and TRBJ1-5, is KAGVTQTPRYLIKTRGQQVTLSCSPISGHRSVSWYQQTPGQGLQFLFEYFSETQRNKGNFPGRFSGRQFSNSRSEMNVSTLELGDSALYLCASSLSGDNYQPQHFGDGTRLSIL.